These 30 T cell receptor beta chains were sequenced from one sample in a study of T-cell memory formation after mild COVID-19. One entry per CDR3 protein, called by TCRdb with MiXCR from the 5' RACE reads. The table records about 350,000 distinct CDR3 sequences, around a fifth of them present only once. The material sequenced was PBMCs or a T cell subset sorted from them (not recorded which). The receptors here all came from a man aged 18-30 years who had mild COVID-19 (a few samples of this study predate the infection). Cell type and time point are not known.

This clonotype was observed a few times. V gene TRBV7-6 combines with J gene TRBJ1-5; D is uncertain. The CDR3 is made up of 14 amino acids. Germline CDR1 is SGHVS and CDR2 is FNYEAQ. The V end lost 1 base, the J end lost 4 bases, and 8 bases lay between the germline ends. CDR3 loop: CASSLGGLNQPQHF. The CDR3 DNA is TGTGCCAGCAGCTTAGGTGGTCTAAATCAGCCCCAGCATTTT.

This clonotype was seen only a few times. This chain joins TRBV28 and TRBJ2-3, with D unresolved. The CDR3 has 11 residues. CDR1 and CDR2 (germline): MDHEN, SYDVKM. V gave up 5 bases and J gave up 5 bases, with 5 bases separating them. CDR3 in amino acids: CASSTLDTQYF. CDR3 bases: TGTGCCAGCAGTACACTAGATACGCAGTATTTT.

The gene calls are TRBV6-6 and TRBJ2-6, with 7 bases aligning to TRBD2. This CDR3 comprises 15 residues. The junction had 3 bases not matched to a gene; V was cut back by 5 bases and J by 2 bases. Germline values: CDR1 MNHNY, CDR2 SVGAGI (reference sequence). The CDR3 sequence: CASSTAGAGANVLTF. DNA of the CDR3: TGTGCCAGCAGTACTGCGGGGGCTGGGGCCAACGTCCTGACTTTC.

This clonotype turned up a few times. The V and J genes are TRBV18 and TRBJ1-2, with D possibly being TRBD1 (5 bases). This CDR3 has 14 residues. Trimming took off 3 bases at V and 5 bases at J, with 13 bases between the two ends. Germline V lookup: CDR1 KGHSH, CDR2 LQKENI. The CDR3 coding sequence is TGTGCCAGCTCACCGACCGGGACGGCTTATGGCTACACCTTC. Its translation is CASSPTGTAYGYTF.

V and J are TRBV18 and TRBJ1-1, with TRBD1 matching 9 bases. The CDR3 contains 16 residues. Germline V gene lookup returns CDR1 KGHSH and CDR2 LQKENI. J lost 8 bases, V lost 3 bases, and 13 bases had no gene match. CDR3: CASSPLGQGGPWEAFF. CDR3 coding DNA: TGTGCCAGCTCACCCCTGGGACAGGGAGGTCCGTGGGAAGCTTTCTTT.

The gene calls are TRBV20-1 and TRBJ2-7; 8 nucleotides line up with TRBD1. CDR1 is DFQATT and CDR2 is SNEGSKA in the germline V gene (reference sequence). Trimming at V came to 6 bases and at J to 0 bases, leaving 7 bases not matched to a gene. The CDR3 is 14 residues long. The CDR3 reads CSALAGGSSYEQYV. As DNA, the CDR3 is TGCAGTGCCCTCGCAGGGGGCAGCTCCTACGAGCAGTACGTC.

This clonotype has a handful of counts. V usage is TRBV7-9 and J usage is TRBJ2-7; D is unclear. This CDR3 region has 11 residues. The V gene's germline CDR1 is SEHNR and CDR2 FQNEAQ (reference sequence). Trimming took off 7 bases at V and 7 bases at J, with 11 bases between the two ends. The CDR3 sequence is CASTELGEQYF. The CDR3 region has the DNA TGTGCCAGCACGGAACTGGGGGAGCAGTACTTC.

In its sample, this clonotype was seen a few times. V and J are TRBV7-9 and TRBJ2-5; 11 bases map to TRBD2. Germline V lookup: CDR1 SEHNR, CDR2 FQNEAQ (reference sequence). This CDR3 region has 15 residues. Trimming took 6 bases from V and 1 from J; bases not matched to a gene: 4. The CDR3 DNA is TGTGCCAGCAGACCGACTAGCGGGGCCCAAGAGACCCAGTACTTC. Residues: CASRPTSGAQETQYF.

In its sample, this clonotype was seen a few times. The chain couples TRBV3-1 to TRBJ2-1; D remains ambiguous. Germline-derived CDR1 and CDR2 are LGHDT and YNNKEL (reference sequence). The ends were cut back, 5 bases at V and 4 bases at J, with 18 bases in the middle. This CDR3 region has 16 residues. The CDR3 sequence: CASSFLDGGRYNEQFF. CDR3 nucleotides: TGTGCCAGCAGCTTCCTGGACGGTGGAAGGTACAATGAGCAGTTCTTC.

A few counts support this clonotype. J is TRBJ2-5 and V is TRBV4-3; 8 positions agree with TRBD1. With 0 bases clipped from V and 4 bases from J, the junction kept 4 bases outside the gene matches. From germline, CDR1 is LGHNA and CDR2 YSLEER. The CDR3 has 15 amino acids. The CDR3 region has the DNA TGCGCCAGCAGCCAAGATCGGCAGGGGGCAGAGACCCAGTACTTC. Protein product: CASSQDRQGAETQYF.

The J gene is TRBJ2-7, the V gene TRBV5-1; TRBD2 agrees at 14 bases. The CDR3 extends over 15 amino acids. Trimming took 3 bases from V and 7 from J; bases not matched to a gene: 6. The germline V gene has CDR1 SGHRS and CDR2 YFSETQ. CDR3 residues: CASSWGLAGAGEQYF. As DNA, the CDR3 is TGCGCCAGCAGCTGGGGACTAGCGGGGGCTGGAGAGCAGTACTTC. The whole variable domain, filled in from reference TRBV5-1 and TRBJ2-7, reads KAGVTQTPRYLIKTRGQQVTLSCSPISGHRSVSWYQQTPGQGLQFLFEYFSETQRNKGNFPGRFSGRQFSNSRSEMNVSTLELGDSALYLCASSWGLAGAGEQYFGPGTRLTVT.

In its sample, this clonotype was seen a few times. The CDR3 spells CASSLDRVENGYTF. The CDR3 DNA reads as TGCGCCAGCAGCCTAGACAGGGTCGAAAATGGCTACACCTTC. The rearrangement uses TRBV5-1 and TRBJ1-2; 7 positions agree with TRBD1. The CDR3 sequence is 14 residues long. The V gene end was trimmed by 4 bases and the J gene end by 6 bases; junction bases not matched to a gene: 9. From germline, CDR1 is SGHRS and CDR2 YFSETQ.

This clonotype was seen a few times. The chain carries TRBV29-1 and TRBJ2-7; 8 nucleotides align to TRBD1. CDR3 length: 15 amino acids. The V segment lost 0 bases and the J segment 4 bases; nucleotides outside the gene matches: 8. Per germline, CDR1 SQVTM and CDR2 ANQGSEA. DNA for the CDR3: TGCAGCGTTGAAGAGAGGGACAGGAGACCGTACGAGCAGTACTTC. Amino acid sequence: CSVEERDRRPYEQYF.

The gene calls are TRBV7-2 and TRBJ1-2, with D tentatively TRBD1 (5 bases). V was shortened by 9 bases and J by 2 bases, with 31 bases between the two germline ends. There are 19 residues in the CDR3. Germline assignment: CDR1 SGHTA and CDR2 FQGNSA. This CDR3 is CARPTDQTIQPGTNYGYTF. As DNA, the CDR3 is TGTGCCAGACCGACAGACCAAACGATCCAGCCGGGAACAAACTATGGCTACACCTTC.

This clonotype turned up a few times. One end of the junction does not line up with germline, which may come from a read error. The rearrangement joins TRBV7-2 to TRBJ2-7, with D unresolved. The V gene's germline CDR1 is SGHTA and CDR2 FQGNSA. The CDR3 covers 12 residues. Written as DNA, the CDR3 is TGTGCCAGCAGCTCCGGATCCTCCGAGCAGTACTTC. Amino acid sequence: CASSSGSSEQYF.

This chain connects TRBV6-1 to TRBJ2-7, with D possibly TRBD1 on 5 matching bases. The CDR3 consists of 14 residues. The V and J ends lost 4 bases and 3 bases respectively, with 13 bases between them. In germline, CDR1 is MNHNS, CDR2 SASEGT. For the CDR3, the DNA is TGTGCCAGCAGTGCGGGCGGACAAGACTACGAGCAGTACTTC. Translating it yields CASSAGGQDYEQYF.

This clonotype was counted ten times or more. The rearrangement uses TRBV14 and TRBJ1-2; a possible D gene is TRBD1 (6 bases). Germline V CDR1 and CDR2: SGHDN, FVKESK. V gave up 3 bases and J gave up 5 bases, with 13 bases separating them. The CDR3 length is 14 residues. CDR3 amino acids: CASSHRTARYGYTF. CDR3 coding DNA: TGTGCCAGCAGCCATCGGACAGCTCGTTATGGCTACACCTTC. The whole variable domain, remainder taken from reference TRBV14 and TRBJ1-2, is EAGVTQFPSHSVIEKGQTVTLRCDPISGHDNLYWYRRVMGKEIKFLLHFVKESKQDESGMPNNRFLAERTGGTYSTLKVQPAELEDSGVYFCASSHRTARYGYTFGSGTRLTVV.

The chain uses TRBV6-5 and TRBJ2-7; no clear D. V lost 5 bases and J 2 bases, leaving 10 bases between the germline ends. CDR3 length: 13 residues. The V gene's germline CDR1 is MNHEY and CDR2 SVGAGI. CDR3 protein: CASSPPSAYEQYF. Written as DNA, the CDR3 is TGTGCCAGCAGTCCCCCCAGCGCCTACGAGCAGTACTTC.

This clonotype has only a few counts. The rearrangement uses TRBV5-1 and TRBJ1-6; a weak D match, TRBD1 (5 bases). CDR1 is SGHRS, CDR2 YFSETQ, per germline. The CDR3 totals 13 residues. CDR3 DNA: TGCGCTTCCGCCAGGGAGCGGAATTCACCCCTCCACTTT. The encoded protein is CASARERNSPLHF.

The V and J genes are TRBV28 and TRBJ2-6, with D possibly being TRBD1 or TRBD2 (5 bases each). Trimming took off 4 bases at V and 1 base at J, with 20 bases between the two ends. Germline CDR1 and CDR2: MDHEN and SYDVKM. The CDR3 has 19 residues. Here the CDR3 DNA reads TGTGCCAGCAGTTCAAAGCGGCCGGGACGGATGTCTGGGGCCAACGTCCTGACTTTC. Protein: CASSSKRPGRMSGANVLTF.

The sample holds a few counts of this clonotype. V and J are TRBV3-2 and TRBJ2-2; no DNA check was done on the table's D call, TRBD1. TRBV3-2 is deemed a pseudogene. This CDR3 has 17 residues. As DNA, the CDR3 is TGTGCCAGCAGCCAAGAAGGGCGGGGAGCAAACACCGGGGAGCTGTTTTTT. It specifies CASSQEGRGANTGELFF.

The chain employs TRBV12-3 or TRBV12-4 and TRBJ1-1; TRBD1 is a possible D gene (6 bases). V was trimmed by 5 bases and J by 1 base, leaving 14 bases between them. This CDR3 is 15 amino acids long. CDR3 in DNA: TGTGCCAGCAGTCGCAATCAAGGGGGGAACACTGAAGCTTTCTTT. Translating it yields CASSRNQGGNTEAFF.

The CDR3, as DNA: TGCAGTGCCGGCAAGACCTTGAACACTGAAGCTTTCTTT. It codes for CSAGKTLNTEAFF. The chain is built from TRBV20-1 and TRBJ1-1; D gene ambiguous. Trimming took off 6 bases at V and 0 bases at J, with 11 bases between the two ends. The germline CDR1 and CDR2 sequences are DFQATT and SNEGSKA (reference sequence). The CDR3 has 13 residues.

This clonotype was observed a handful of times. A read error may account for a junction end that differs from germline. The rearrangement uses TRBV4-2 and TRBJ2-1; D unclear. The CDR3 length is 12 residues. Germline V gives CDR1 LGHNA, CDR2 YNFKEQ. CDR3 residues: CASSQGWAEQFF. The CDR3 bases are TGTGCCAGCAGTCAAGGGTGGGCAGAGCAGTTCTTC.

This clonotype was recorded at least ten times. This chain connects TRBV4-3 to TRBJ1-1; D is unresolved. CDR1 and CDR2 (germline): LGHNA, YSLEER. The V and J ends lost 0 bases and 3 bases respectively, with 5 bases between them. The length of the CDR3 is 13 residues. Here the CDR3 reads CASSQEPYTEAFF. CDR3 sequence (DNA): TGCGCCAGCAGCCAAGAGCCCTACACTGAAGCTTTCTTT.

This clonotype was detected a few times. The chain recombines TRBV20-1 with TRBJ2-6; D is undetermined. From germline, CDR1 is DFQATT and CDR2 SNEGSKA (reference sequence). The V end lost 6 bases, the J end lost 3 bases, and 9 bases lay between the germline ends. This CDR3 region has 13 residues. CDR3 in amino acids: CSAVVVGANVLTF. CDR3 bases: TGCAGTGCGGTAGTTGTTGGGGCCAACGTCCTGACTTTC.

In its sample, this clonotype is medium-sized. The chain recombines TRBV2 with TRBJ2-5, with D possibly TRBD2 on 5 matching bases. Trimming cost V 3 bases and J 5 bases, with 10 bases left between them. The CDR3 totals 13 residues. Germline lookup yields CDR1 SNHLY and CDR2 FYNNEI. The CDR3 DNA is TGTGCCAGCAGTGAGAGTCCGGGGGAGACCCAGTACTTC. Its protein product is CASSESPGETQYF.

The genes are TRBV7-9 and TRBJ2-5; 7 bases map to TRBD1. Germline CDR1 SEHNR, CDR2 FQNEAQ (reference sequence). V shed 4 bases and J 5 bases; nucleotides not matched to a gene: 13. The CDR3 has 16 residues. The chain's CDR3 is CASSSSTGRSGETQYF. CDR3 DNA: TGTGCCAGCAGCTCCTCGACAGGGCGATCGGGGGAGACCCAGTACTTC.

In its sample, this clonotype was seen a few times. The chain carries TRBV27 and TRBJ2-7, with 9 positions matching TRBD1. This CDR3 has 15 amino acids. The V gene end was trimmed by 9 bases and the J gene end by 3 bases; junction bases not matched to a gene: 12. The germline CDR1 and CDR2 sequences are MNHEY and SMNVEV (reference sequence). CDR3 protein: CASTYFGTGYYEQYF. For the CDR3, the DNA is TGTGCCAGTACCTACTTCGGGACAGGGTACTACGAGCAGTACTTC.

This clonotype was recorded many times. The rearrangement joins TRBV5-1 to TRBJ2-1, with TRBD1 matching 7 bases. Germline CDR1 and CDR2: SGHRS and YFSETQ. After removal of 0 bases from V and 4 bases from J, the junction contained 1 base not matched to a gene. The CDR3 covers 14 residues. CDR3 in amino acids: CASSLGQGYNEQFF. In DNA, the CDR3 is TGCGCCAGCAGCTTGGGACAGGGTTACAATGAGCAGTTCTTC.